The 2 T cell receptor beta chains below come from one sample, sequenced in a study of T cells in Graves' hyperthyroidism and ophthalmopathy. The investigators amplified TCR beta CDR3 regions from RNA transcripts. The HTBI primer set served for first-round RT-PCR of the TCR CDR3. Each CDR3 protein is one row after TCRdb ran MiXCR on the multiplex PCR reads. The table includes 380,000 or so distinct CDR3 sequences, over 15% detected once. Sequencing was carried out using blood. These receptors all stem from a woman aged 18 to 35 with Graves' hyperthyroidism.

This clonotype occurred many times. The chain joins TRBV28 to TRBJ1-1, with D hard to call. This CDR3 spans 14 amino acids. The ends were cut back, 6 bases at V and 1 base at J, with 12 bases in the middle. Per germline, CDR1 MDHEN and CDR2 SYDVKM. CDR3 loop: CASSPRHTNTEAFF. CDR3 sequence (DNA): TGTGCCAGCAGCCCCCGACATACGAACACTGAAGCTTTCTTT.

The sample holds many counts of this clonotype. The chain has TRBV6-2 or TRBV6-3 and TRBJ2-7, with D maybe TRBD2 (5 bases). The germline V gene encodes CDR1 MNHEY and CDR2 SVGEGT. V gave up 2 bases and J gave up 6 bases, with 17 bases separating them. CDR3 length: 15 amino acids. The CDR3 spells CASSYQDLEVSEQYF. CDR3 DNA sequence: TGTGCCAGCAGTTACCAAGACTTGGAGGTGTCCGAGCAGTACTTC.